The next 3 T cell receptor beta chains were all read from a single sample in a study of shared clonotypes between healthy human individuals (dated by TCRdb to 2018 to 2021). The method behind the library was the immunoSEQ multiplex PCR assay. Held by TCRdb, this immuneACCESS table contains in-frame sequences only and omits some clones. Under half of the omission traces to an unresolved V gene where checked; the cause of the rest is unknown. The sample table shows just over 2,000,000 clones, and around 95% are seen once. The ten largest make up around 0.13% of the sample. The material sequenced was naive CD4+ T cells sorted from blood. In the paper's terms, the cell subset or site label means: CD45RA+ positively selected. The source is a man younger than 35 in good health.

This clone turned up a few times. CDR3 in amino acids: CASSRGRNYEQYF. The CDR3 nucleotides read TGTGCCAGCAGCCGCGGGCGGAACTACGAGCAGTACTTC. The rearrangement uses TRBV5-8 and TRBJ2-7, with D perhaps TRBD2 (5 bases). V shed 4 bases and J shed 3 bases, with 11 bases lying between them. Germline V gives CDR1 SGHTS, CDR2 YDEGEE. This CDR3 contains 13 residues. The whole variable domain, filled in from reference TRBV5-8 and TRBJ2-7, reads EAGVTQSPTHLIKTRGQQATLRCSPISGHTSVYWYQQALGLGLQFLLWYDEGEERNRGNFPPRFSGRQFPNYSSELNVNALELEDSALYLCASSRGRNYEQYFGPGTRLTVT.

This clone was seen once. The genes are TRBV18 and TRBJ2-1, with a tentative D call TRBD2 (6 bases). Germline CDR1 and CDR2: KGHSH and LQKENI. This CDR3 region has 16 residues. The V end was cut by 6 bases, the J end by 7 bases, with 22 bases between. The CDR3 region has the DNA TGTGCCAGCTCTCCTAATGCTAGCGTCTCTGGGAATGAGCAGTTCTTC. It encodes CASSPNASVSGNEQFF.

V and J are TRBV7-3 and TRBJ2-3; weak D call: TRBD1 (6 bases). The germline V gene encodes CDR1 SGHTA and CDR2 FQGTGA. This CDR3 comprises 13 residues. V lost 5 bases and J 6 bases, leaving 12 bases between the germline ends. DNA of the CDR3: TGTGCCAGCAGCCAAGACAGGTCGGATACGCAGTATTTT. Translated, it gives CASSQDRSDTQYF.